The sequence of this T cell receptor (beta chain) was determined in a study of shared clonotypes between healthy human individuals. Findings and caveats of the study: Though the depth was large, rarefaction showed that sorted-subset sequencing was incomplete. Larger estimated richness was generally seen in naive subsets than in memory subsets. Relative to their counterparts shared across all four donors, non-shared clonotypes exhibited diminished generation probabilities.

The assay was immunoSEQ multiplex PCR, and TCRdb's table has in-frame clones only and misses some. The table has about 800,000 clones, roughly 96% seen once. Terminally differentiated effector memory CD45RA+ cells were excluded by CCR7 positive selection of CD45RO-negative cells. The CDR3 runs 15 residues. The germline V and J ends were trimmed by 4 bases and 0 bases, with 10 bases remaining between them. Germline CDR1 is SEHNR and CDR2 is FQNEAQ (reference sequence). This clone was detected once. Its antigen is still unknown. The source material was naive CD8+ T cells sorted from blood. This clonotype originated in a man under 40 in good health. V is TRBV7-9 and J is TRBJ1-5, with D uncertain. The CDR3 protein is CASSSEGDSNQPQHF. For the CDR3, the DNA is TGTGCCAGCAGCTCCGAGGGAGATAGCAATCAGCCCCAGCATTTT.